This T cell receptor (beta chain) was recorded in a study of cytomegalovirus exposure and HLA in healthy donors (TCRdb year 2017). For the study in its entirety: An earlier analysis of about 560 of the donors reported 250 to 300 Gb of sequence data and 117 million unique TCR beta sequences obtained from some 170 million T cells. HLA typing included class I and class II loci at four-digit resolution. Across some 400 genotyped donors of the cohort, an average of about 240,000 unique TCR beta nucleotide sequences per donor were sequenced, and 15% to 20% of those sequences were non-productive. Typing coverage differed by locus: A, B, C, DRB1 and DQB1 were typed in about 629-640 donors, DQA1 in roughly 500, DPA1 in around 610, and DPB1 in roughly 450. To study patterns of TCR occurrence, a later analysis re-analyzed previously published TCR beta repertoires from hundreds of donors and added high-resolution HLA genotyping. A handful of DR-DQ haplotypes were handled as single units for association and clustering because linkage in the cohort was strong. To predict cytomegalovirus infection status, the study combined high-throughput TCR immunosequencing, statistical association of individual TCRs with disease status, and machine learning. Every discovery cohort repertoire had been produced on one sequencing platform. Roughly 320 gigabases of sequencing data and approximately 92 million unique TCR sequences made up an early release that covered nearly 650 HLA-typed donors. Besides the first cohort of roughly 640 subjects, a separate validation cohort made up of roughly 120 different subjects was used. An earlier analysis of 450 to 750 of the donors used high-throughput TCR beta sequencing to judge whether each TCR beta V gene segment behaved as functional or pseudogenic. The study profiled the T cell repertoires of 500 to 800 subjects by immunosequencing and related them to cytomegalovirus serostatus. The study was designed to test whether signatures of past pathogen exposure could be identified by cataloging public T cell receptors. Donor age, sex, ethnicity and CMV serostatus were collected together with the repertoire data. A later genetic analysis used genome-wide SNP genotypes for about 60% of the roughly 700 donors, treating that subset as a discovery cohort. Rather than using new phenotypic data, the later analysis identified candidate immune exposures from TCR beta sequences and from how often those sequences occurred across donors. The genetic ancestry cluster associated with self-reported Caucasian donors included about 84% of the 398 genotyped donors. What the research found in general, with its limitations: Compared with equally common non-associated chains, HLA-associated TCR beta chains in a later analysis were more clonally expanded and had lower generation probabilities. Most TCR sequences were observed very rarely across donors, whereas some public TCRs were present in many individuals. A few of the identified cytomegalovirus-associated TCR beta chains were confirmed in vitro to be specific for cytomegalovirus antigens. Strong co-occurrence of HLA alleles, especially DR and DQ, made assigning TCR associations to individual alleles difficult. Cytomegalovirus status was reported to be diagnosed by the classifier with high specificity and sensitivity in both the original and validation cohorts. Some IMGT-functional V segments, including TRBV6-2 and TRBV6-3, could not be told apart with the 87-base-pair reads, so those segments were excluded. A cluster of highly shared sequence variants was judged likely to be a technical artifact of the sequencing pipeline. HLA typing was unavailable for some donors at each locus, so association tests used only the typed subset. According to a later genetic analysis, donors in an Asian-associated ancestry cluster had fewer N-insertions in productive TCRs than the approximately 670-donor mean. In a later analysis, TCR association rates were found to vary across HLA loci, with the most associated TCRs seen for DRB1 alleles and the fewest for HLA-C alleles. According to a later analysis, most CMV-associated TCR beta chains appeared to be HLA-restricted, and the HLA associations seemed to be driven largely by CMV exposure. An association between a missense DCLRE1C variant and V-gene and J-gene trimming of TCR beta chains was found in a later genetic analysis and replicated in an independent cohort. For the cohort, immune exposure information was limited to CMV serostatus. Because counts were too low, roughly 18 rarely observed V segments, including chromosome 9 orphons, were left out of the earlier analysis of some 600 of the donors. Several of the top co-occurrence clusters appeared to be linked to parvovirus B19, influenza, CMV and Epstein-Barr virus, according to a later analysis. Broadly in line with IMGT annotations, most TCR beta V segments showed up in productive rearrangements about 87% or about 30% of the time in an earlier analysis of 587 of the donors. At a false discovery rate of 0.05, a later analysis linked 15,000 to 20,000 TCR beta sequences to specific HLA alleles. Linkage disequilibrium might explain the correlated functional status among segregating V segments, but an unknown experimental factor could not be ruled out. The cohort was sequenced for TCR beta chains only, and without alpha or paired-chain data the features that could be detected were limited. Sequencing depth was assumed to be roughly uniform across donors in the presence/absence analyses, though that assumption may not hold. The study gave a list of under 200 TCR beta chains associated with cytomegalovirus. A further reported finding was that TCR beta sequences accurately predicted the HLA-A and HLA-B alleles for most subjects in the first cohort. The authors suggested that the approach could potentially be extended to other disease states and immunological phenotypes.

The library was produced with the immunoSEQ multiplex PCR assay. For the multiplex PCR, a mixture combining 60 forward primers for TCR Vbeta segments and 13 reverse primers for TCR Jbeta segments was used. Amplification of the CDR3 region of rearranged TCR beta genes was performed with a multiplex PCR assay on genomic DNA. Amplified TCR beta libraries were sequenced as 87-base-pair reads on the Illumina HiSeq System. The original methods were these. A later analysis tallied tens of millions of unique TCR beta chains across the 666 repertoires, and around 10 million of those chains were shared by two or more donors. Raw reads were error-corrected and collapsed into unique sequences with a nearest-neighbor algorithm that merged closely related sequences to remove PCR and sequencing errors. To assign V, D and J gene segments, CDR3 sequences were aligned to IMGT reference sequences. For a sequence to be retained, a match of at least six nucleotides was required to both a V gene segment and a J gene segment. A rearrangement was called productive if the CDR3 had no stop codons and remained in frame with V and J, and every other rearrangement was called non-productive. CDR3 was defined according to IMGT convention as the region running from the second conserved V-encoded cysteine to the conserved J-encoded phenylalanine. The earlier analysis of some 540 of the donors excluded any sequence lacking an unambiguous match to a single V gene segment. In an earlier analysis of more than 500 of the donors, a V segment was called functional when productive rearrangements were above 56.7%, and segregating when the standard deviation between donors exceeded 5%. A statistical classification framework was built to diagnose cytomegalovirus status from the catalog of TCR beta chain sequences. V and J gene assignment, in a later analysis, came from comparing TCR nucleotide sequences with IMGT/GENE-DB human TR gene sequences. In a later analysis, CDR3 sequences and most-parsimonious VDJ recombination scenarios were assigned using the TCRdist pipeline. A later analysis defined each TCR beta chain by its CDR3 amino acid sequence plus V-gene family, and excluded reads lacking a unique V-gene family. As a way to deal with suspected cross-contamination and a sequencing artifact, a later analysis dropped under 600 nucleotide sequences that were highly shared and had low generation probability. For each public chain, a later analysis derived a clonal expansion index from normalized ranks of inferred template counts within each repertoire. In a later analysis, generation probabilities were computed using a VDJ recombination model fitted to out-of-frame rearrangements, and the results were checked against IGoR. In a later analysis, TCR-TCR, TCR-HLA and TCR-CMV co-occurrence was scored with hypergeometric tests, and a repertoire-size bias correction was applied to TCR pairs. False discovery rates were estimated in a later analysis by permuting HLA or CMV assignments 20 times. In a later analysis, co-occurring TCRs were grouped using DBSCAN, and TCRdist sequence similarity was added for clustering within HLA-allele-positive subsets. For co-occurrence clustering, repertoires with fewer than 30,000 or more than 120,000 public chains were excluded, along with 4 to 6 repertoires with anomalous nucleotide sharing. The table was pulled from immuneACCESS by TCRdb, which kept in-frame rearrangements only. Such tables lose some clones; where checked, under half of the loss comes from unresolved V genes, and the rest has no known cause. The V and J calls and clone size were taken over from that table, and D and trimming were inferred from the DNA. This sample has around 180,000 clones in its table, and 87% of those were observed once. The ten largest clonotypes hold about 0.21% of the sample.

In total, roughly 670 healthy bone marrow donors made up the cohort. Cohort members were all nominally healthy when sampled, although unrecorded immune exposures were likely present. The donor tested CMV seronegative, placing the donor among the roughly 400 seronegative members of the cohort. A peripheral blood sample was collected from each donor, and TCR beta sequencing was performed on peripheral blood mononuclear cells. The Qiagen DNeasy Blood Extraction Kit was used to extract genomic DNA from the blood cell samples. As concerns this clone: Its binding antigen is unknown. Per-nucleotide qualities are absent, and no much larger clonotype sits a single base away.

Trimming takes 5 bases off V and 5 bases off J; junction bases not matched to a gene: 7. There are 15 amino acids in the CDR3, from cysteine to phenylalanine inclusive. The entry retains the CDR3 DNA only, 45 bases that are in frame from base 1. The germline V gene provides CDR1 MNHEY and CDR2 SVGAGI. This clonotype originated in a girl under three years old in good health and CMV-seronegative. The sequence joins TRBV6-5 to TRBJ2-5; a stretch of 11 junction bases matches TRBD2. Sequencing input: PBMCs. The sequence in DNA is TGTGCCAGCAGTAGGGCCGGGACTAGCGGTGAGACCCAGTACTTC. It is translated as CASSRAGTSGETQYF.